This note documents a single TCR beta chain sequence. Its antigen target is currently unknown. The input lacks base qualities; no much larger clone sits a single base away. The data belong to a study of blood T cell repertoires in COVID-19 (dated by TCRdb to the early 2020s). The study in broad terms: Collaborator samples came from the United States, Italy and Spain and covered acute and convalescent phases of COVID-19. The material from the prospective study consisted of cDNA or gDNA derived from T cells, B-cell-depleted T cells, or PBMCs. Deeply sampled blood TCRbeta repertoires from subjects exposed to, actively infected with, or recovered from COVID-19 were included in the dataset. A freely available public database, intended as a resource for researchers studying the immune response to SARS-CoV-2, is where the repertoires were released. Samples came from the ongoing ImmuneRACE study (first 160 participants) plus 1,254 subjects from 6 global collaborators. A de-identified subject ID, COVID-19 status, age in years and sex were almost always included in the sample metadata. HLA class I and class II types, where available, came from metadata supplied by the sample provider rather than from assay-based typing. General study outcomes and caveats: The amount of clinical and demographic metadata varied by source and participant and was provided uncurated.

TCRbeta CDR3 regions were amplified from genomic DNA using the immunoSEQ Assay, a bias-controlled multiplex PCR. For the original study's pipeline: The number of nucleated cells in each sample was estimated by amplification of reference gene primers within the assay. To quantify the absolute abundance of each unique TCRbeta CDR3 rearrangement, sequence reads were collapsed and filtered. For each sample, productive Simpson clonality was calculated as the square root of Simpson's diversity index across productive rearrangements. TCRdb re-hosts the immuneACCESS table, in-frame sequences only. Its copies lack some clones; in the studies checked, an unresolved V gene accounts for under half of them, and the cause for the rest is not known. From that table come the V and J calls and clone size; the DNA was used to work out D and trimming. This sample has about 24,000 clones in its table, and 85% to 90% of those were observed once. 25% of the sample lies in the top ten.

Compared with germline, V lacks 3 bases and J lacks 4 bases; bases without a gene match: 10. Based on the germline V gene, the CDR1 and CDR2 sequences are SGHTA and FQGTGA. Spanning cysteine to phenylalanine, the CDR3 consists of 17 amino acids. The only DNA kept is the CDR3, 51 bases in frame from the first base. Each collaborating institution followed its own protocols to collect whole blood in K2EDTA tubes. Collaborator samples were shipped for TCRbeta analysis as frozen whole blood, isolated PBMCs, or DNA extracted from either sample type. What was sequenced was peripheral blood. Recombination connected TRBV7-3 to TRBJ2-1; a stretch of 9 junction bases matches TRBD2. The sequence was collected from a human donor with active COVID-19. The donor label of this sample is uncertain. The sequence in DNA is TGTGCCAGCAGCTTGGGTGATAGCGGGAGTGGGTACAATGAGCAGTTCTTC. The encoded protein is CASSLGDSGSGYNEQFF.